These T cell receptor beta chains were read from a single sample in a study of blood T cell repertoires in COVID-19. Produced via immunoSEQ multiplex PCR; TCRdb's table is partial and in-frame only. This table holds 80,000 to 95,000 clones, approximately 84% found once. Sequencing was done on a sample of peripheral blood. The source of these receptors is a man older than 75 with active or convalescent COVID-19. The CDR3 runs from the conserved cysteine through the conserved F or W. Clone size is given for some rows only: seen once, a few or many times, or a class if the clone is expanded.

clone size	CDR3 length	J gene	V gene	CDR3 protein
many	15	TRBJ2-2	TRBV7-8	CASSLVSANTGELFF
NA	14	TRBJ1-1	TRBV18	CASSQTGGGTEAFF
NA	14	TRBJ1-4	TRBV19	CASSIDSSDEKLFF
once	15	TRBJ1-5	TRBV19	CASRETGGRGRPQHF
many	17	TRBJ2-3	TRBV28	CASSLGLAGGQADTQYF
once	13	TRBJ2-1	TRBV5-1	CASSLSSVNEQFF
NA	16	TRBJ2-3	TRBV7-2	CASSLAVSGGADTQYF
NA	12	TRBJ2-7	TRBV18	CASSPRPGEQYF
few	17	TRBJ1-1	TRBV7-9	CASSTGGGGRSSPEAFF
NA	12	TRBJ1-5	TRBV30	CAWSVFQGTQHF
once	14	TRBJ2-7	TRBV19	CASSMGTAYYEQYF
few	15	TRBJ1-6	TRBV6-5	CASSYGGQNNSPLHF
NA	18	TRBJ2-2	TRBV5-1	CASSSNGPAMSDTGELFF
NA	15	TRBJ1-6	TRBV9	CASSPLTGGGSPLHF
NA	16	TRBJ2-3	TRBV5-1	CASSLRGDPSTDTQYF
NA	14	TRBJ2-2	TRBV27	CASSLGGDFGELFF
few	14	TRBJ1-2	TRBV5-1	CASSIGQGRGGYTF
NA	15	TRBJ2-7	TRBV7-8	CASSPRDRGQGEQYF
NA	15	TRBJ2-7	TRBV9	CASSPIPDTTYEQYF
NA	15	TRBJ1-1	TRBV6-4	CASRHGTGMNTEAFF
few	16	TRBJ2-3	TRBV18	CASSPRGIQGTDTQYF
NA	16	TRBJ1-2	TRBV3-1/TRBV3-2	CASRRGTPEANYGYTF
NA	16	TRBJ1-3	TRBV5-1	CASSPRLTGEGNTIYF
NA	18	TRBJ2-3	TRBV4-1	CASSQGGATGTFTDTQYF
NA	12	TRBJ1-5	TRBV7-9	CASSPAGQPQHF
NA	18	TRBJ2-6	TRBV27	CASSLLGQGAAGANVLTF
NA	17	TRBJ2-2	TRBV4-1	CASSQKGSGANTGELFF
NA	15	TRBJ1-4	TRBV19	CASSPRGRVNEKLFF
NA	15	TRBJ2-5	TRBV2	CASKVQGLILETQYF
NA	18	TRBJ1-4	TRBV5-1	CASSKMGQGAATNEKLFF
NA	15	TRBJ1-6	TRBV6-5	CASRSQGRHNSPLHF
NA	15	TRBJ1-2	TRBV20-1	CSASYGQGVRDGYTF
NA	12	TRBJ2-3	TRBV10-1	CASSPGQDTQYF
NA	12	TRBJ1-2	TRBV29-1	CSVEGLNYGYTF
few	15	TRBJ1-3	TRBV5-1	CASSLGTGVTNTIYF
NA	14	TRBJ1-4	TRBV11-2	CASSSYRGGEKLFF
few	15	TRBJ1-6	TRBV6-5	CASTAQGTLSSPLHF
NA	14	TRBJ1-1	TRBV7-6	CASSLSTAYTEAFF
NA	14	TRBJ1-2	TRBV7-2	CASSLAGQIYGYTF
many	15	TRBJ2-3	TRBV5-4	CASSYRLADTDTQYF
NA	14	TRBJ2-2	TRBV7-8	CASSFGMTVGELFF
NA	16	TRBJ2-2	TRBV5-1	CASSLTGTTRTGELFF
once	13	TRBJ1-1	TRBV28	CASSFDRRTEAFF
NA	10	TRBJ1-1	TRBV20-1	CSARTEQAFF
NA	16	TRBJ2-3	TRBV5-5	CASSADRGLGADTQYF
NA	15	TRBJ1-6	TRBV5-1	CASSPTGALNSPLHF
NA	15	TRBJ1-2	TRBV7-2	CASSPWGGASGGYTF
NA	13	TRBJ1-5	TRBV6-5	CASTGWGDQPQHF
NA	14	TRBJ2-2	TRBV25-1	CASSAAGGTGELFF